A single sample gave rise to the 10 T cell receptor beta chains below, sequenced in a study of beta chain features in type 1 diabetes. These receptors have no identified antigens. Reverse transcribing all isolated RNA meant expressed TCRB transcripts were sequenced. Profiling relied on immunoSEQ multiplex PCR, and the TCRdb table lists in-frame clones only, not all of them. The sample has 120,000 or so clones, around 15% seen once. Overall study results and limits: Type 1 diabetes patients had TCRB CDR3s that were shorter (moderately but significantly so) in all four CD4+ subsets.

Sequenced input: central memory CD4+ T cells from blood. The receptors here all came from a man aged 30 to 45 with type 1 diabetes.

The V and J genes are TRBV6-5 and TRBJ1-5; D is uncertain. Looked up from germline, CDR1 is MNHEY and CDR2 is SVGAGI. Trimming left V 4 bases short and J 3 bases short, with 16 bases between. The CDR3 extends over 16 amino acids. CDR3 nucleotide sequence: TGTGCCAGCAGTTCACATGGCTGGGGTAACAATCAGCCCCAGCATTTT. Its translation is CASSSHGWGNNQPQHF.

This clone was seen a few times. The rearrangement joins TRBV7-2 to TRBJ2-7, with a tentative D call TRBD1 (6 bases). Deletions cut 6 bases from V and 2 bases from J, with 11 bases between. The V gene's germline CDR1 is SGHTA and CDR2 FQGNSA. The CDR3 extends over 13 amino acids. The DNA of the CDR3 is TGTGCCAGCAGACCTGACAGGCCCTACGAGCAGTACTTC. Encoded protein: CASRPDRPYEQYF.

This clone was observed a few times. This rearrangement joins TRBV6-1 to TRBJ2-1; 8 bases are shared with TRBD1. Per the germline V gene, CDR1 is MNHNS and CDR2 is SASEGT. The CDR3 length is 14 residues. The V and J ends lost 2 bases and 6 bases, in that order; junction bases with no gene match: 3. In DNA form, the CDR3 reads TGTGCCAGCAGTGAACAGGGGGCTGGCAATGAGCAGTTCTTC. It translates to CASSEQGAGNEQFF.

This clone occurred a few times. The chain uses TRBV7-2 and TRBJ2-1, with 7 bases fitting TRBD1. V was clipped by 5 bases and J by 5 bases; unmatched bases: 6. This CDR3 is built from 14 residues. The germline gives CDR1 SGHTA, CDR2 FQGNSA. The chain's CDR3 is CASSPGGSNNEQFF. In nucleotides, the CDR3 is TGTGCCAGCAGCCCAGGGGGATCAAACAATGAGCAGTTCTTC.

The rearrangement uses TRBV28 and TRBJ2-1; no definite D call. Per germline, CDR1 MDHEN and CDR2 SYDVKM. The CDR3 loop spans 11 amino acids. V was clipped by 6 bases and J by 4 bases, with 4 bases between them. CDR3 in DNA: TGTGCCAGCAGACTTTACAATGAGCAGTTCTTC. This translates into CASRLYNEQFF.

In this sample, this clone turned up a few times. Other DNA sequences of this sample code for an identical CDR3. The chain uses TRBV7-9 and TRBJ2-3; D not resolved. Looked up from germline, CDR1 is SEHNR and CDR2 is FQNEAQ (reference sequence). Trimming stripped 2 bases from V and 0 bases from J, with 6 bases between. The CDR3 runs 14 residues. The CDR3 is CASSLSVSTDTQYF. The CDR3 coding sequence is TGTGCCAGCAGCTTATCGGTCAGCACAGATACGCAGTATTTT.

A few counts support this clone. J is TRBJ1-2 and V is TRBV6-1; D is unresolved. Germline lookup yields CDR1 MNHNS and CDR2 SASEGT. Trimming shortened V by 6 bases and J by 3 bases, and 11 bases separated the two germline ends. The CDR3 runs to 13 residues. The CDR3 DNA reads as TGTGCCAGCAGCCCCGGAGGATACTATGGCTACACCTTC. It translates to CASSPGGYYGYTF.

There are many counts of this clone. The J gene is TRBJ2-6, the V gene TRBV5-1; either TRBD1 or TRBD2 may fit D (5 bases each). Germline V CDR1 and CDR2: SGHRS, YFSETQ. The CDR3 consists of 18 residues. V was clipped by 0 bases and J by 0 bases, with 13 bases between them. Here the CDR3 reads CASSLVGTGPSGANVLTF. DNA for the CDR3: TGCGCCAGCAGCTTGGTTGGGACGGGACCCTCTGGGGCCAACGTCCTGACTTTC.

The rearrangement joins TRBV5-6 to TRBJ2-4, with D possibly matching TRBD1 (6 bases). This CDR3 is 15 amino acids long. Trimming took 2 bases from V and 7 from J, leaving 16 bases between them. The germline CDR1 and CDR2 sequences are SGHDT and YYEEEE. The CDR3 DNA sequence: TGTGCCAGCAGCTTAAGTCCGACAGGATCGAACATTCAGTACTTC. As protein: CASSLSPTGSNIQYF.

The gene calls are TRBV6-5 and TRBJ1-2, with D tentatively TRBD1 (6 bases). The germline V and J ends were trimmed by 2 bases and 1 base, with 14 bases remaining between them. CDR1 is MNHEY and CDR2 is SVGAGI in the germline V gene. The CDR3 extends over 16 amino acids. The chain's CDR3 is CASSYVSGAYNYGYTF. As DNA, the CDR3 is TGTGCCAGCAGTTACGTGTCAGGGGCGTATAACTATGGCTACACCTTC.